The 26 T cell receptor beta chains below were found in one sample sequenced in a study of blood T cell repertoires in COVID-19. The repertoire was sequenced with immunoSEQ multiplex PCR; TCRdb's copy has only in-frame clones and lacks some. The data show 120,000 or so clones, approximately 85% seen once. Sequencing was performed on peripheral blood. All receptors derive from a man at least 80 years old with active or convalescent COVID-19.

V and J are TRBV7-2 and TRBJ2-5; perhaps TRBD2 as D (5 bases). This CDR3 is built from 13 residues. CDR1 SGHTA and CDR2 FQGNSA come from the germline V gene. The V and J ends lost 6 bases and 2 bases respectively, with 10 bases between them. This CDR3 is CASRTGGQETQYF. The DNA of the CDR3 is TGTGCCAGCAGAACTGGCGGGCAAGAGACCCAGTACTTC.

The chain links TRBV9 to TRBJ1-3; perhaps TRBD1 as D (5 bases). CDR3 length: 15 amino acids. Deletions cut 0 bases from V and 3 bases from J, with 10 bases between. The V gene's germline CDR1 is SGDLS and CDR2 YYNGEE. The CDR3 reads CASSVDSQGGNTIYF. Here the CDR3 DNA reads TGTGCCAGCAGCGTAGATTCCCAGGGTGGAAACACCATATATTTT.

The chain employs TRBV3-1 (or the pseudogene TRBV3-2) and TRBJ1-4; TRBD1 matches 8 bases. The CDR3 covers 15 residues. CDR1 LGHDT and CDR2 YNNKEL come from the germline V gene (reference sequence). The V and J ends lost 2 bases and 10 bases, in that order; junction bases with no gene match: 9. Here the CDR3 DNA reads TGTGCCAGCAGCCAACCCGGGACAGGCCGCGGAAAACTGTTTTTT. This codes for CASSQPGTGRGKLFF.

This clone was found once. The V and J genes are TRBV20-1 and TRBJ1-1; TRBD1 matches at 10 bases. Per the germline V gene, CDR1 is DFQATT and CDR2 is SNEGSKA (reference sequence). V shed 5 bases, J shed 12 bases, and the junction held 6 bases outside the gene matches. The CDR3 runs 11 residues. CDR3 amino acids: CSAVRDRGSFF. The CDR3 DNA reads TGCAGTGCTGTCCGGGACAGGGGTTCTTTCTTT.

The chain has TRBV10-3 and TRBJ1-5, with TRBD1 matching 7 bases. Germline lookup yields CDR1 ENHRY and CDR2 SYGVKD. V shed 3 bases, J shed 6 bases, and the junction held 26 bases outside the gene matches. This CDR3 spans 21 amino acids. The CDR3 nucleotides read TGTGCCATCAGTGATCCCCGACAGGGTTTTGGTATCCTGGGAGAGGGTCAGCCCCAGCATTTT. It yields the protein CAISDPRQGFGILGEGQPQHF.

This clone has only one observation. The chain couples TRBV6-5 to TRBJ1-2; tentatively, D is TRBD1 (5 bases). Looked up from germline, CDR1 is MNHEY and CDR2 is SVGAGI. Trimming cost V 6 bases and J 1 base, with 12 bases left between them. The CDR3 contains 14 residues. The CDR3 region is CASRWGRDNYGYTF. For the CDR3, the DNA is TGTGCCAGCAGATGGGGCAGGGATAACTATGGCTACACCTTC.

The rearrangement joins TRBV7-6 to TRBJ2-3; 13 bases are a match to TRBD2. The CDR3 totals 16 residues. The V gene's germline CDR1 is SGHVS and CDR2 FNYEAQ. With V trimmed by 5 bases and J by 5 bases, 7 bases remained unmatched. The CDR3 here is CASSAGLAGPGDTQYF. The DNA of the CDR3 is TGTGCCAGCAGCGCGGGACTAGCGGGGCCCGGAGATACGCAGTATTTT.

DNA of the CDR3: TGTGCCATCAGTGAGTCGGGCAGAACTAACTATGGCTACACCTTC. Amino acid sequence: CAISESGRTNYGYTF. J is TRBJ1-2 and V is TRBV10-3; D remains ambiguous. Germline lookup yields CDR1 ENHRY and CDR2 SYGVKD. Trimming left V 0 bases short and J 0 bases short, with 8 bases between. CDR3 length equals 15 residues.

The chain employs TRBV7-6 and TRBJ2-1; 10 bases align to TRBD2. Germline trimming cut 4 bases from V and 4 bases from J; bases unmatched to any gene: 4. There are 15 residues in the CDR3. Germline lookup yields CDR1 SGHVS and CDR2 FNYEAQ. CDR3 nucleotides: TGTGCCAGCAGCTCCCGAGCGGGGGGGTACAATGAGCAGTTCTTC. This encodes CASSSRAGGYNEQFF.

The gene calls are TRBV5-1 and TRBJ1-6; D might be TRBD1 (5 bases). Germline V gene data show CDR1 as SGHRS and CDR2 as YFSETQ. There are 16 residues in the CDR3. The V and J ends lost 4 bases and 2 bases respectively, with 13 bases between them. The CDR3 nucleotides read TGCGCCAGCAGCCTGGCGGGGGTTACCTATAATTCACCCCTCCACTTT. Its protein product is CASSLAGVTYNSPLHF.

The count of this clone is one. This rearrangement joins TRBV7-7 to TRBJ2-5, with TRBD1 identical over 8 bases. The V and J ends lost 2 bases and 3 bases, in that order; junction bases with no gene match: 8. Germline CDR1 is SSHAT and CDR2 is FNYEAQ (reference sequence). The CDR3 sequence is 16 residues long. The CDR3, as DNA: TGTGCCAGCAGCTTAAAGGGACAGGTGGGAAAAGAGACCCAGTACTTC. Translated, it gives CASSLKGQVGKETQYF.

The J gene is TRBJ2-3, the V gene TRBV18, with a tentative D call TRBD1 (6 bases). V dropped 6 bases and J dropped 2 bases, with 15 bases sitting between them. This CDR3 is built from 15 residues. The germline gives CDR1 KGHSH, CDR2 LQKENI. Here the CDR3 reads CASSIGGGDTDTQYF. The DNA of the CDR3 is TGTGCCAGCTCGATTGGGGGCGGAGACACAGATACGCAGTATTTT.

This chain uses TRBV5-4 with TRBJ2-1; the match to TRBD2 covers 10 bases. CDR1 is SGHNT and CDR2 is YYREEE in the germline V gene (reference sequence). The CDR3 extends over 15 amino acids. Unmatched junction bases numbered 10, after V lost 4 bases and J lost 9 bases. CDR3 protein: CASSPWSGGAGEQFF. CDR3 nucleotides: TGTGCCAGCAGCCCTTGGAGCGGGGGGGCCGGTGAGCAGTTCTTC. Looking up the rest from reference TRBV5-4 and TRBJ2-1 gives the full variable domain: ETGVTQSPTHLIKTRGQQVTLRCSSQSGHNTVSWYQQALGQGPQFIFQYYREEENGRGNFPPRFSGLQFPNYSSELNVNALELDDSALYLCASSPWSGGAGEQFFGPGTRLTVL.

V is TRBV9 and J is TRBJ1-1; weak D call: TRBD1 (6 bases). The CDR3 consists of 15 residues. CDR1 and CDR2 from the germline V gene are SGDLS and YYNGEE. Deletions cut 0 bases from V and 5 bases from J, with 14 bases between. CDR3 region: CASSVGAFTGTEAFF. CDR3 nucleotide sequence: TGTGCCAGCAGCGTAGGGGCCTTCACAGGGACTGAAGCTTTCTTT.

V gene TRBV9 combines with J gene TRBJ2-2, with D perhaps TRBD2 (5 bases). CDR1 and CDR2 from the germline V gene are SGDLS and YYNGEE. Trimming stripped 0 bases from V and 2 bases from J, with 14 bases between. The CDR3 is 17 amino acids. The CDR3 nucleotides are TGTGCCAGCAGCGTAGGAGGGTCCCTCCTTAACACCGGGGAGCTGTTTTTT. Protein: CASSVGGSLLNTGELFF. The entire variable domain, with the rest obtained from reference TRBV9 and TRBJ2-2, is as follows: DSGVTQTPKHLITATGQRVTLRCSPRSGDLSVYWYQQSLDQGLQFLIQYYNGEERAKGNILERFSAQQFPDLHSELNLSSLELGDSALYFCASSVGGSLLNTGELFFGEGSRLTVL.

The genes are TRBV3-1 (or the pseudogene TRBV3-2) and TRBJ1-3; D might be TRBD1 (6 bases). This CDR3 contains 16 residues. Per germline, CDR1 LGHDT and CDR2 YNNKEL (reference sequence). Deletions cut 3 bases from V and 3 bases from J, with 15 bases between. CDR3 region: CASSQGRGTVGNTIYF. For the CDR3, the DNA is TGTGCCAGCAGCCAGGGCAGGGGAACGGTTGGAAACACCATATATTTT.

V gene TRBV5-4 combines with J gene TRBJ2-7; TRBD1 might be the D (6 bases). The V gene's germline CDR1 is SGHNT and CDR2 YYREEE (reference sequence). The CDR3 totals 13 residues. V was cut by 8 bases and J by 5 bases, with 17 bases left in between. In DNA, the CDR3 is TGTGCCAGTCGTTACAGGGAAGCAAACGAGCAGTACTTC. It is translated as CASRYREANEQYF.

The rearrangement links TRBV7-9 to TRBJ2-2; D unresolved. The CDR3 totals 12 residues. Trimming removed 4 bases at V and 5 bases at J, with 5 bases between. The germline V gene has CDR1 SEHNR and CDR2 FQNEAQ (reference sequence). CDR3 DNA sequence: TGTGCCAGCAGCTCCGGGACCGGGGAGCTGTTTTTT. Protein: CASSSGTGELFF.

The chain combines TRBV7-9 with TRBJ2-2; D remains unclear. V lost 2 bases to trimming and J lost 1 base, with 8 bases between them. The CDR3 contains 15 residues. The germline CDR1 and CDR2 sequences are SEHNR and FQNEAQ (reference sequence). The CDR3 is CASSLLSGNTGELFF. Written as DNA, the CDR3 is TGTGCCAGCAGCTTATTGTCGGGGAACACCGGGGAGCTGTTTTTT.

This sequence joins TRBV18 and TRBJ2-1; 11 bases agree with TRBD2. The germline CDR1 and CDR2 sequences are KGHSH and LQKENI. CDR3 length: 16 amino acids. Trimming removed 5 bases from V and 5 bases from J; junction bases left unmatched: 8. CDR3 sequence (DNA): TGTGCCAGCTCATACTCCGGGACTAGCGGAGACAATGAGCAGTTCTTC. Its protein is CASSYSGTSGDNEQFF.

The V gene is TRBV7-3, the J gene TRBJ2-2; D gene unclear. CDR1 and CDR2 from the germline V gene are SGHTA and FQGTGA. This CDR3 is 14 amino acids long. V was trimmed by 2 bases and J by 3 bases, leaving 7 bases between them. In DNA, the CDR3 is TGTGCCAGCAGCTTACAGCGCGACACCGGGGAGCTGTTTTTT. Translation: CASSLQRDTGELFF.

The chain has TRBV10-3 and TRBJ2-3; 7 positions match TRBD2. This CDR3 comprises 17 residues. Trimming cost V 3 bases and J 5 bases; bases outside gene matches: 14. The germline CDR1 and CDR2 sequences are ENHRY and SYGVKD. The CDR3: CAISDGSARDYRDTQYF. The DNA for the CDR3 is TGTGCCATCAGTGATGGGTCAGCGAGGGACTACAGAGATACGCAGTATTTT.

V gene TRBV28 combines with J gene TRBJ1-5; no clear D gene. The CDR3 sequence is 14 residues long. V lost 2 bases and J lost 7, with 12 bases in between. Germline lookup yields CDR1 MDHEN and CDR2 SYDVKM. CDR3 amino acids: CASSLQPLGQPQHF. CDR3 coding DNA: TGTGCCAGCAGTTTACAGCCCTTGGGCCAGCCCCAGCATTTT.

The rearrangement links TRBV7-2 to TRBJ1-2; D not certain. V was cut by 1 base and J by 1 base, with 7 bases left in between. Germline CDR1 SGHTA, CDR2 FQGNSA. The CDR3 has 14 residues. The CDR3 bases are TGTGCCAGCAGCTTAGGGTTGAGTAACTATGGCTACACCTTC. Its translation: CASSLGLSNYGYTF.

V is TRBV5-4 and J is TRBJ2-7; 10 positions match TRBD1. V lost 3 bases, J lost 4 bases, and 7 bases stayed unmatched. Per germline, CDR1 SGHNT and CDR2 YYREEE (reference sequence). CDR3 size: 15 residues. This chain's CDR3 is CASSSSGQGRYEQYF. For the CDR3, the DNA is TGTGCCAGCAGCTCCTCGGGACAGGGGAGATACGAGCAGTACTTC.

The rearrangement links TRBV6-5 to TRBJ1-3; unclear D gene. V lost 0 bases to trimming and J lost 4 bases, with 10 bases between them. The CDR3 extends over 15 amino acids. The V gene's germline CDR1 is MNHEY and CDR2 SVGAGI. The CDR3 reads CASSYSLGSGNTIYF. The CDR3 coding sequence is TGTGCCAGCAGTTACTCCTTGGGCTCCGGAAACACCATATATTTT.